This T cell receptor (beta chain) was profiled in a study of T cells in tumors after PD-1 blockade. The overall study: Treatment was either pembrolizumab 200 mg every 3 weeks or cemiplimab 350 mg every 2 weeks. During anti-PD-1 treatment, some patients continued daily vismodegib 150 mg.

Sequencing used immunoSEQ multiplex PCR; TCRdb keeps in-frame clones, though not all of them. The sample consists of around 50,000 clones, nearly 80% of them appearing once. Overall study findings and caveats: Approximately 41% of tumor TCR clonotypes were also found in blood.

Germline CDR1 MDHEN, CDR2 SYDVKM. This CDR3 is 15 amino acids long. V lost 5 bases to trimming and J lost 1 base; unmatched junction nucleotides: 6. Tumor or blood genomic DNA was sequenced, with inputs of about 616 ng to 6,004 ng. Note on this clone: Its antigen is undetermined.

The receptor was isolated from a human donor with basal cell carcinoma. The sequencing used PBMCs, collected before anti-PD-1 treatment. The chain uses TRBV28 and TRBJ2-3; 7 bases fit TRBD2. This CDR3 reads CASSPFRGGTDTQYF. In nucleotides, the CDR3 is TGTGCCAGCAGTCCCTTCCGGGGGGGCACAGATACGCAGTATTTT.